Given below is one T cell receptor beta chain in context. This clone's antigen is unknown. It has no much larger one-base neighbor in the sample; base qualities were not kept. TCRbeta CDR3 regions were amplified from genomic DNA using the immunoSEQ Assay, a bias-controlled multiplex PCR. The paper's data handling went like this. Within the assay, amplification of reference gene primers was used to estimate how many nucleated cells each sample contained. To quantify the absolute abundance of each unique TCRbeta CDR3 rearrangement, sequence reads were collapsed and filtered. For each sample, productive Simpson clonality was calculated by taking the square root of Simpson's diversity index across productive rearrangements. TCRdb carries this immuneACCESS record with in-frame sequences only. Its versions omit some clonotypes, under half of them owing to an unresolved V gene in the studies checked, with the rest unexplained. Clone size and the V and J calls come from that table; the DNA yielded D and trimming. The sample has over 130,000 clones on record, around 86% of them singletons. Together, the top ten hold approximately 3.5% of the sample.

These data belong to a study of blood T cell repertoires in COVID-19 (dated by TCRdb to 2020 to 2022). About the full investigation: Collaborator samples came from the United States, Italy and Spain and covered acute and convalescent phases of COVID-19. The samples were drawn from two sources: the first 160 participants of the ongoing ImmuneRACE study, and 1,000 to 1,500 subjects contributed by 6 global collaborators. Sample metadata almost always included a de-identified subject ID, COVID-19 status, age in years and sex. Subjects who had been exposed to COVID-19, were actively infected with it, or had recovered from it provided the deeply sampled blood TCRbeta repertoires that made up the dataset. The repertoires were released in a freely available public database intended as a resource for research on the immune response to SARS-CoV-2. The material from the prospective study consisted of cDNA or gDNA derived from T cells, B-cell-depleted T cells, or PBMCs. Where available, HLA class I and class II types were taken from metadata supplied by the sample provider and were not determined by assay-based typing.

V was cut back by 7 bases and J by 7 bases, leaving a gap of 22 bases between them. The CDR3 goes from the cysteine to the phenylalanine over 15 residues. CDR3 DNA is the only sequence kept; it has 45 bases, read in frame from the first base. Taken from the germline V gene, the CDR1 and CDR2 loops are MNHEY and SVGAGI. What the research found in general, with its limitations: Clinical and demographic metadata were provided uncurated, with the amount varying by source and participant.

Whole blood was collected in K2EDTA tubes by collaborating institutions according to the institutions' own protocols. For TCRbeta analysis, collaborator samples were shipped as frozen whole blood, as isolated PBMCs, or as DNA extracted from either sample type. The sequencing sample was made of peripheral blood. The rearranged segments are TRBV6-5 and TRBJ1-1; TRBD1 could be the D gene, as 6 bases match. This TCR derives from a man aged 65 to 85 with acute or convalescent COVID-19. CDR3 region: CASKTGPNPESEAFF. The DNA sequence is given as TGTGCCAGCAAAACAGGGCCCAACCCGGAAAGTGAAGCTTTCTTT.